One and the same sample provided the 20 T cell receptor beta chains below, sequenced in a study of control samples from healthy donors and cancer patients. Produced via immunoSEQ multiplex PCR; TCRdb's table is partial and in-frame only. The repertoire has about 160,000 clones, approximately 94% of them found once; the top ten carry 14%. Material: PBMCs. The receptors derive from a man aged 55 to 70 with colorectal cancer.

The chain joins TRBV21-1 to TRBJ2-5; the DNA was not compared with TRBD1, the D call given in the table. TRBV21-1 is termed a pseudogene. This CDR3 region has 15 residues. CDR3 nucleotides: TGTGCCAGCAGCAAAGCCCGCCCCCCCAGAGAGACCCAGTACTTC. It yields the protein CASSKARPPRETQYF.

The CDR3 DNA reads TGTGCCAGCACTAGACAGGGTAGTTACGAGCAGTACTTC. Translation: CASTRQGSYEQYF. This rearrangement joins TRBV27 to TRBJ2-7, with 7 bases that match TRBD1. CDR3 length equals 13 residues. Germline lookup yields CDR1 MNHEY and CDR2 SMNVEV (reference sequence). V lost 7 bases to trimming and J lost 4 bases; unmatched junction nucleotides: 7.

V gene TRBV24-1 combines with J gene TRBJ2-3, with D possibly TRBD2 on 6 matching bases. CDR3 length: 14 amino acids. CDR1 is KGHDR and CDR2 is SFDVKD in the germline V gene. V was clipped by 2 bases and J by 6 bases, with 11 bases between them. The CDR3, as DNA: TGTGCCACCAGTGATTCGGGGGTCGGGGATACGCAGTATTTT. Translating it yields CATSDSGVGDTQYF.

The chain uses TRBV6-2 or TRBV6-3 and TRBJ2-1; 7 nucleotides match TRBD1. This CDR3 has 14 amino acids. Germline V gene sequence: CDR1 MNHEY, CDR2 SVGEGT. The V segment lost 2 bases and the J segment 4 bases; nucleotides outside the gene matches: 2. The CDR3 region is CASSYPDRYNEQFF. DNA of the CDR3: TGTGCCAGCAGTTACCCGGACAGGTACAATGAGCAGTTCTTC.

CDR3 protein: CAIRDVKSSYNEQFF. Written as DNA, the CDR3 is TGTGCCATCAGAGACGTCAAAAGCTCCTACAATGAGCAGTTCTTC. The rearrangement uses TRBV10-3 and TRBJ2-1; D unresolved. CDR1 ENHRY and CDR2 SYGVKD come from the germline V gene. The CDR3 loop spans 15 amino acids. The ends were cut back, 6 bases at V and 0 bases at J, with 12 bases in the middle.

V is TRBV18 and J is TRBJ1-2; D gene ambiguous. The CDR3 extends over 13 amino acids. Between the trimmed V and J ends, which lost 2 bases and 5 bases, there was a span of 9 bases. Germline-derived CDR1 and CDR2 are KGHSH and LQKENI. The CDR3: CASSPGPEYGYTF. In nucleotides, the CDR3 is TGTGCCAGCTCACCAGGACCGGAGTATGGCTACACCTTC.

This clone was seen only once. The gene calls are TRBV13 and TRBJ2-7, with TRBD2 matching 9 bases. The germline gives CDR1 PRHDT, CDR2 FYEKMQ (reference sequence). This CDR3 is 14 amino acids long. The V segment lost 5 bases and the J segment 4 bases; nucleotides outside the gene matches: 6. CDR3 residues: CASSRGGGDYEQYF. The CDR3 DNA reads TGTGCCAGCAGCCGCGGCGGGGGGGATTACGAGCAGTACTTC.

This sequence joins TRBV11-3 and TRBJ2-1; 9 positions agree with TRBD2. J lost 9 bases, V lost 2 bases, and 11 bases had no gene match. The germline gives CDR1 SGHNT, CDR2 YENEEA. The CDR3 loop spans 16 amino acids. The CDR3 here is CASSLSVAGGPGEQFF. CDR3 DNA: TGTGCCAGCAGCTTATCAGTTGCGGGGGGGCCGGGTGAGCAGTTCTTC.

V is TRBV6-5 and J is TRBJ2-7, with a weak D call TRBD2 (5 bases). This CDR3 is built from 15 residues. V lost 4 bases and J lost 2, with 15 bases in between. Germline loops: CDR1 MNHEY, CDR2 SVGAGI. In DNA form, the CDR3 reads TGTGCCAGCAGTTCTCCCCGCGGGCCTCCCTACGAGCAGTACTTC. Translating gives CASSSPRGPPYEQYF.

V is TRBV24-1 and J is TRBJ2-1; TRBD2 is a possible D gene (7 bases). V was pared by 4 bases and J by 4 bases, with 19 bases between. Germline V gene lookup returns CDR1 KGHDR and CDR2 SFDVKD. The length of the CDR3 is 17 residues. The CDR3 DNA reads TGTGCCACCAGTGAACCGCGGGGCGGGGGCCCATACAATGAGCAGTTCTTC. Translation: CATSEPRGGGPYNEQFF.

The rearrangement uses TRBV5-1 and TRBJ2-2, with 12 nucleotides matching TRBD2. Per germline, CDR1 SGHRS and CDR2 YFSETQ. J gave up 7 bases and V 4 bases, and 5 bases lay outside the gene matches. This CDR3 is 15 amino acids long. The CDR3 DNA is TGCGCCAGCAGCAAGGGACTAGCGGGCTTCGGGGAGCTGTTTTTT. Translated, it gives CASSKGLAGFGELFF.

The chain carries TRBV19 and TRBJ1-2, with no clear D. The V and J ends lost 3 bases and 1 base respectively, with 9 bases between them. This CDR3 comprises 14 residues. In germline, CDR1 is LNHDA, CDR2 SQIVND (reference sequence). CDR3 sequence (DNA): TGTGCCAGTAGTATTGGCGGAATTAACTATGGCTACACCTTC. Protein: CASSIGGINYGYTF.

The chain links TRBV12-3 or TRBV12-4 to TRBJ1-2; tentative D call: TRBD1 (6 bases). This CDR3 region has 13 residues. Trimming took 5 bases from V and 8 from J, leaving 15 bases between them. Here the CDR3 DNA reads TGTGCCAGCAGTGTTCAGGGGCTAGGCGGCTACACCTTC. Residues: CASSVQGLGGYTF.

This chain connects TRBV2 to TRBJ2-7, with 7 bases matching TRBD1. Germline assignment: CDR1 SNHLY and CDR2 FYNNEI. Trimming cost V 11 bases and J 3 bases; bases outside gene matches: 10. The CDR3 has 13 amino acids. CDR3 residues: CALEKPGGYEQYF. For the CDR3, the DNA is TGTGCCCTGGAAAAGCCAGGGGGCTACGAGCAGTACTTC.

The V call is TRBV11-2, the J call TRBJ2-7; 8 bases map to TRBD1. CDR3 length: 14 amino acids. V was pared by 5 bases and J by 5 bases, with 8 bases of the junction left unmatched. Germline V gene data show CDR1 as SGHAT and CDR2 as FQNNGV. Here the CDR3 reads CASSAGYRGDEQYF. In DNA, the CDR3 is TGTGCCAGCAGCGCCGGGTACAGGGGGGACGAGCAGTACTTC.

This clone was counted once. The CDR3 loop reads CASSQDSGISSPLHF. CDR3 sequence (DNA): TGCGCCAGCAGCCAAGATTCGGGGATAAGTTCACCCCTCCACTTT. This chain joins TRBV4-3 and TRBJ1-6; D is unresolved. The length of the CDR3 is 15 residues. Germline values: CDR1 LGHNA, CDR2 YSLEER. Deletions cut 0 bases from V and 9 bases from J, with 12 bases between.

The V gene is TRBV2, the J gene TRBJ2-7, with 9 bases that match TRBD1. This CDR3 has 13 amino acids. Germline assignment: CDR1 SNHLY and CDR2 FYNNEI. The V segment lost 10 bases and the J segment 7 bases; nucleotides outside the gene matches: 11. The CDR3 sequence: CATLTGTGREQYF. CDR3 bases: TGTGCCACCCTCACCGGGACAGGGCGAGAGCAGTACTTC.

The sample holds one count of this clone. The chain combines TRBV18 with TRBJ2-2, with D perhaps TRBD1 (5 bases). The CDR3 sequence is 14 residues long. The ends were cut back, 2 bases at V and 6 bases at J, with 10 bases in the middle. The germline CDR1 and CDR2 sequences are KGHSH and LQKENI. CDR3 DNA: TGTGCCAGCTCACCAGCTACCAGGGCCGGGGAGCTGTTTTTT. Translated, it gives CASSPATRAGELFF.

V is TRBV4-3 and J is TRBJ2-1, with unresolved D. Germline V gene data show CDR1 as LGHNA and CDR2 as YSLEER. With 0 bases removed from V and 0 bases from J, the gap between germline ends came to 6 bases. The CDR3 has 15 residues. Here the CDR3 reads CASSQEVGSYNEQFF. The CDR3 DNA sequence: TGCGCCAGCAGCCAAGAAGTTGGCTCCTACAATGAGCAGTTCTTC.

The rearrangement joins TRBV6-2 or TRBV6-3 to TRBJ2-7; 9 positions match TRBD2. Germline V gene data show CDR1 as MNHEY and CDR2 as SVGEGT. The CDR3 is made up of 14 amino acids. With 5 bases clipped from V and 6 bases from J, the junction kept 8 bases outside the gene matches. The CDR3 sequence is CASSGGAGGFEQYF. The DNA of the CDR3 is TGTGCCAGCAGTGGAGGCGCGGGGGGGTTCGAGCAGTACTTC.